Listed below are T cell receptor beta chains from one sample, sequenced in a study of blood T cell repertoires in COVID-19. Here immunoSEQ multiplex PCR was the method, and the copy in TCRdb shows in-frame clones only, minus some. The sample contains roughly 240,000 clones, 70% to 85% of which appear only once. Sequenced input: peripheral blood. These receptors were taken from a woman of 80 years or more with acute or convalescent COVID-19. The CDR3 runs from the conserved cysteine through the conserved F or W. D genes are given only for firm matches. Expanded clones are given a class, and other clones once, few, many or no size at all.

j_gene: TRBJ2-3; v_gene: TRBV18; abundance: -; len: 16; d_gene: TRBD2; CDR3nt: TGTGCCAGCTCAACCGGGACTAGCGGAAGCACAGATACGCAGTATTTT; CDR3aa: CASSTGTSGSTDTQYF
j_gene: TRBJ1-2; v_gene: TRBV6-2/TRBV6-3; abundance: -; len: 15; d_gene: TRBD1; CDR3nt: TGTGCCAGCAGTAAACTGACAGGGTGGGACTATGGCTACACCTTC; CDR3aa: CASSKLTGWDYGYTF
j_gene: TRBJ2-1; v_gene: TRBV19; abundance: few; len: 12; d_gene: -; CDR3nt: TGTGCCAGTAATGGACGGGGGAATGAGCAGTTCTTC; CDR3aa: CASNGRGNEQFF
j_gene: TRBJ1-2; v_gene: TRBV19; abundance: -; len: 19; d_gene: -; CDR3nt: TGTGCCAGTAGTATTTTATGGGAGATCGGTATTGCGGAGGACTATGGCTACACCTTC; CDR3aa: CASSILWEIGIAEDYGYTF
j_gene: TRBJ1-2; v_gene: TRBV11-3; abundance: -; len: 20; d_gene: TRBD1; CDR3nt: TGTGCCAGCAGCTTAGATCAACTCCGGGACAGAGCCTTAGCTAACTATGGCTACACCTTC; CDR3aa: CASSLDQLRDRALANYGYTF
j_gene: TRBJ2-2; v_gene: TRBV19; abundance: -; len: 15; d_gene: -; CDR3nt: TGTGCCACCAGGATTGGGGGCCCGAACACCGGGGAGCTGTTTTTT; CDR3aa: CATRIGGPNTGELFF
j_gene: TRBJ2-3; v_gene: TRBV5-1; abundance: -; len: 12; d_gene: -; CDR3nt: TGCGCCAGCAGCTGGGACACTTATACGCAGTATTTT; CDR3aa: CASSWDTYTQYF
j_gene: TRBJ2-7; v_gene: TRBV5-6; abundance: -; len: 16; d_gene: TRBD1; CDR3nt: TGTGCCAGCAGCTTACAGGGGCAGGTAAGCTCCTACGAGCAGTACTTC; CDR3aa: CASSLQGQVSSYEQYF
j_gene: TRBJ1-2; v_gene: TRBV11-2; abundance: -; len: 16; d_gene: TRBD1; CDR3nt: TGTGCCAGCAGCTTAGATCCCAGAGGGGGCAACTATGGCTACACCTTC; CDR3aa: CASSLDPRGGNYGYTF
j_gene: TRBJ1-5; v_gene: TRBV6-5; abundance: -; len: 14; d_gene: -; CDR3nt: TGTGCCAGCGCCCGGGGGAATAGCAATCAGCCCCAGCATTTT; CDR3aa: CASARGNSNQPQHF
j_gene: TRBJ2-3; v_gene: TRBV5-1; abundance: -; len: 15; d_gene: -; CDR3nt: TGCGCCAGCAGAAGAGGCGGTTATAGCACAGATACGCAGTATTTT; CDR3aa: CASRRGGYSTDTQYF
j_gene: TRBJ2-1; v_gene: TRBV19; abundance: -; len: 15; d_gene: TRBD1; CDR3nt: TGTGCCAGTAGTGCCGGGACAGTCTCCTACAATGAGCAGTTCTTC; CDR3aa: CASSAGTVSYNEQFF
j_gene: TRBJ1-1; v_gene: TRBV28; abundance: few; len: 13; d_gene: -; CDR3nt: TGTGCCAGCAGTACCATAAGGACAAGCAAAGCTTTCTTT; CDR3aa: CASSTIRTSKAFF